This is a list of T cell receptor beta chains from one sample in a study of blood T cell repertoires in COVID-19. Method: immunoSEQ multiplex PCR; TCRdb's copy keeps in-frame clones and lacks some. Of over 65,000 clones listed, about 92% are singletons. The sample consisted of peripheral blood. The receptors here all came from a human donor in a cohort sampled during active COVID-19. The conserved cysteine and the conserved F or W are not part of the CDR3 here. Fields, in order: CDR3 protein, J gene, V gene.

cdr3_aa: ASSDPAGGGETQY
j_call: TRBJ2-5
v_call: TRBV2

cdr3_aa: ASSPRQGTGYEQY
j_call: TRBJ2-7
v_call: TRBV4-3

cdr3_aa: ASSLEFQGVEQY
j_call: TRBJ2-7
v_call: TRBV5-8

cdr3_aa: ATSPGTGVQETQY
j_call: TRBJ2-5
v_call: TRBV24-1

cdr3_aa: ASSQDRRQGEQY
j_call: TRBJ2-7
v_call: TRBV4-3

cdr3_aa: ASRHTGGAGNQPQH
j_call: TRBJ1-5
v_call: TRBV28

cdr3_aa: ASSLVLSGRGTYEQY
j_call: TRBJ2-7
v_call: TRBV5-5

cdr3_aa: ASSQGLAGEVNEQF
j_call: TRBJ2-1
v_call: TRBV5-4

cdr3_aa: ASSQDQGAGGYT
j_call: TRBJ1-2
v_call: TRBV4-2

cdr3_aa: ASSSDRARHQPQH
j_call: TRBJ1-5
v_call: TRBV7-2

cdr3_aa: AWSLAGGHSYEQY
j_call: TRBJ2-7
v_call: TRBV30

cdr3_aa: SGAGTSGSPARETQY
j_call: TRBJ2-5
v_call: TRBV29-1

cdr3_aa: ASSQTSYTGELF
j_call: TRBJ2-2
v_call: TRBV6-2/TRBV6-3

cdr3_aa: ASSPSQLAGVKDTQY
j_call: TRBJ2-3
v_call: TRBV7-2

cdr3_aa: ASSQGGSSYNEQF
j_call: TRBJ2-1
v_call: TRBV3-1/TRBV3-2